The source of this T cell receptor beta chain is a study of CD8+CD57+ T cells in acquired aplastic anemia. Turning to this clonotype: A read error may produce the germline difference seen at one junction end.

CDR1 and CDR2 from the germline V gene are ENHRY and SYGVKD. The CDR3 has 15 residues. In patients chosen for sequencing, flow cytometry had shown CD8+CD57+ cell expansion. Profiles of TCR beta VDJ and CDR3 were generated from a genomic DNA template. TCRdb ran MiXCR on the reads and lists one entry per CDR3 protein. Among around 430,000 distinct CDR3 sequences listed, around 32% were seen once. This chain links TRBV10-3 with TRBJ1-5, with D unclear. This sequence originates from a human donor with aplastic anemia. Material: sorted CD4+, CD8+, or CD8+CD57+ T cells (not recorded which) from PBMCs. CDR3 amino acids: CASSLLWGGDQPQHF. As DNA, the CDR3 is TGTGCCAGCAGTCTCCTTTGGGGAGGAGATCAGCCCCAGCATTTT.